This T cell receptor (beta chain) was observed in a study of CD8+CD57+ T cells in acquired aplastic anemia. Study results and caveats: It was found that twenty-nine CD8+ CDR3 sequences were shared between patients and controls.

Notes on this clonotype: What it recognizes is unknown.

The CDR3 runs to 11 residues. V dropped 8 bases and J dropped 3 bases, with 8 bases sitting between them. The V gene's germline CDR1 is SQVTM and CDR2 ANQGSEA. Researchers used genomic DNA as the template to profile TCR beta VDJ and CDR3. TCRdb fed the reads into MiXCR, producing one record per CDR3 protein. The data show about 180,000 distinct CDR3 sequences, approximately 49% seen once. The rearrangement joins TRBV29-1 to TRBJ2-1; the D is unclear. This receptor was obtained from a human donor in good health. Sequenced material: sorted CD4+, CD8+, or CD8+CD57+ T cells (not recorded which) from PBMCs. DNA for the CDR3: TGCAGCCTCACGATCTACAATGAGCAGTTCTTC. It encodes CSLTIYNEQFF.